A selection of T cell receptor beta chains follows, all from one sample in a study of blood T cell repertoires in COVID-19. TCRdb's copy holds only in-frame clones and misses some; the assay was immunoSEQ multiplex PCR. The sample has 400,000 to 500,000 clones, 88% seen once; the top ten hold about 1.4%. The sequenced material came from PBMCs or T cells enriched from blood (not recorded which). The receptors here all came from a woman younger than 30 who had been exposed to COVID-19. Both conserved end residues are part of each CDR3. The D gene is left open where the match is weak. Some rows mark clone size as missing; the rest say once, few, many or name a class of expanded clone.

clone_size	d_call	v_call	j_call	cdr3_nt	cdr3_aa
.	.	TRBV28	TRBJ2-5	TGTGCCAGCAGTCCTAACATCGGGGAGACCCAGTACTTC	CASSPNIGETQYF
.	.	TRBV28	TRBJ2-7	TGTGCCAGCAGTTTCCCGGGACAACTATCTCCCGAGCAGTACTTC	CASSFPGQLSPEQYF
.	.	TRBV14	TRBJ2-7	TGTGCCAGCAGCCCAGTCCAGGGAACTTTCAACTACGAGCAGTACTTC	CASSPVQGTFNYEQYF
few	TRBD1	TRBV7-6	TRBJ2-7	TGTGCCAGCAGCTCCCCGACAGGGGTGGTCCACGAGCAGTACTTC	CASSSPTGVVHEQYF
once	TRBD2	TRBV7-7	TRBJ2-5	TGTGCCAGCAGCTTAGGAGGGGGACTAGCGGGAGACGAGACCCAGTACTTC	CASSLGGGLAGDETQYF
few	TRBD1	TRBV19	TRBJ1-1	TGTGCCAGTACCAAGGACAGGGGAACTGAAGCTTTCTTT	CASTKDRGTEAFF
.	TRBD1	TRBV29-1	TRBJ1-1	TGCAGCGTTGAAGGACAGGGGGGGAACACTGAAGCTTTCTTT	CSVEGQGGNTEAFF
few	.	TRBV28	TRBJ1-5	TGTGCCAGCAGAAGTCTTACAGGGACCGGCAATCAGCCCCAGCATTTT	CASRSLTGTGNQPQHF
.	TRBD1	TRBV28	TRBJ2-3	TGTGCCAGTTTAACAGGGGTTGAGGCAGATACGCAGTATTTT	CASLTGVEADTQYF
.	.	TRBV28	TRBJ1-4	TGTGCCAGCAGTTTTCGGAGAAAACTGTTTTTT	CASSFRRKLFF
.	.	TRBV9	TRBJ2-3	TGTGCCAGCAGCGTGGGTCGGACTACAGATACGCAGTATTTT	CASSVGRTTDTQYF
once	.	TRBV7-2	TRBJ1-2	TGTGCCAGCACCCCTATTACGCCCAAGGAGAAGGGCTACACCTTC	CASTPITPKEKGYTF
.	TRBD2	TRBV27	TRBJ2-1	TGTGCCAGCAGCCGGCCGGGACTAGCGGGAGAGAATGAGCAGTTCTTC	CASSRPGLAGENEQFF
once	.	TRBV29-1	TRBJ1-1	TGCAGCGGTGGCTGGGGGGGCGGGATGAACACTGAAGCTTTCTTT	CSGGWGGGMNTEAFF
.	.	TRBV5-5	TRBJ2-6	TGTGCCAGCAGATTTGGACTGTTTTCTGGGGCCAACGTCCTGACTTTC	CASRFGLFSGANVLTF
.	TRBD1	TRBV7-2	TRBJ1-6	TGTGCCAGCAGCCGCCCACAGGGGTCACCCCTCCACTTT	CASSRPQGSPLHF
.	.	TRBV5-4	TRBJ1-6	TGTGCCAGCAGCGTTACTGGCAGGGGTGATTCACCCCTCCACTTT	CASSVTGRGDSPLHF
.	.	TRBV2	TRBJ1-2	TGTGCCAGCAGTGAAGCCGGGGAATATGGCTACACCTTC	CASSEAGEYGYTF
.	TRBD2	TRBV5-1	TRBJ2-7	TGCGCCAGCAGCTTGGCTAGCGGCTCCTACGAGCAGTACTTC	CASSLASGSYEQYF
.	.	TRBV5-4	TRBJ1-2	TGTGCCAGCAGCTTGGGCGTCGGAAAGGCCGGGATCTATGGCTACACCTTC	CASSLGVGKAGIYGYTF
once	TRBD1	TRBV7-2	TRBJ1-2	TGTGCCAGCAGCTATTCGGACAGGGCTGGTGGCTACACCTTC	CASSYSDRAGGYTF
.	.	TRBV25-1	TRBJ2-3	TGTGCCAGCAGTGAAGTGGGCCCAGGATCCACTGGCACAGATACGCAGTATTTT	CASSEVGPGSTGTDTQYF
.	.	TRBV3-1/TRBV3-2	TRBJ1-1	TGTGCCAGCAGCCAAGGGTCTAGTGGCGCTGAAGCTTTCTTT	CASSQGSSGAEAFF
.	.	TRBV7-3	TRBJ2-1	TGTGCCAGCAGTAGAGGCGATGAGCAGTTCTTC	CASSRGDEQFF
.	.	TRBV6-5	TRBJ1-6	TGTGCCAGCAGTTATAGGGGAATTGAAAATAATTCACCCCTCCACTTT	CASSYRGIENNSPLHF
.	TRBD1	TRBV29-1	TRBJ1-3	TGCAGCTTCGAGGACAGGGGCATAGGAAACACCATATATTTT	CSFEDRGIGNTIYF
.	.	TRBV6-5	TRBJ2-7	TGTGCCAGCAGTTACTCGACGCGGGCAGTCTACGAGCAGTACTTC	CASSYSTRAVYEQYF
.	TRBD1	TRBV5-1	TRBJ2-7	TGCGCCAGCAGCTTGGGCCAGGGGGCGGTGAGCTACGAGCAGTACTTC	CASSLGQGAVSYEQYF
.	.	TRBV6-5	TRBJ2-7	TGTGCCAGCGGGCCCCTAAGGACAGCAGCTGACGAGCAGTACTTC	CASGPLRTAADEQYF
.	.	TRBV3-1/TRBV3-2	TRBJ1-6	TGTGCCAGCAGCACCCAAGGTCGGGGGGGTAATTCACCCCTCCACTTT	CASSTQGRGGNSPLHF
.	.	TRBV29-1	TRBJ1-2	TGCAGCGTTGAGTCAGGAACTAACTATGGCTACACCTTC	CSVESGTNYGYTF
.	.	TRBV6-5	TRBJ2-3	TGTGCCAGCAGAAACGGGCCAGGGCGAACAGATACGCAGTATTTT	CASRNGPGRTDTQYF
.	.	TRBV28	TRBJ2-4	TGTGCCAGCAGTTTCTCGCGGGGAAACATTCAGTACTTC	CASSFSRGNIQYF